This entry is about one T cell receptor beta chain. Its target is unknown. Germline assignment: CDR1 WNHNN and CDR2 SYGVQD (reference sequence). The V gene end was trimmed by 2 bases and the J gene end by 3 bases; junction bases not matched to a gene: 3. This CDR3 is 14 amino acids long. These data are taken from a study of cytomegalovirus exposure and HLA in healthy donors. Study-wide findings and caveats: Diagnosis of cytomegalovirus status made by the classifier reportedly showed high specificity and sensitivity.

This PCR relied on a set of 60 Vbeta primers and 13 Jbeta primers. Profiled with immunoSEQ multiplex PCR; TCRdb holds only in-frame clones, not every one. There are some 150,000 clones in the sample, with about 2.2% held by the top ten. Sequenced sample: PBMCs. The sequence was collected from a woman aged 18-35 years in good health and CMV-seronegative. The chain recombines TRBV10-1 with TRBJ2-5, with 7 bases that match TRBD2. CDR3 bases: TGCGCCAGCAGTGAGGGTCTAGCGGAAGAGACCCAGTACTTC. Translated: CASSEGLAEETQYF.